This T cell receptor (beta chain) was retrieved from a study of cytomegalovirus exposure and HLA in healthy donors. Study-wide background: T cells numbering about 180 million yielded some 100 million unique TCR beta sequences in an earlier analysis.

Regarding the study as a whole: By HLA locus, TCR association rates varied in a later analysis, with DRB1 showing the most and HLA-C the fewest. As was reported, the HLA-A and HLA-B alleles of most subjects were accurately predicted from TCR beta sequences.

Points on this clone: Its cognate antigen is unknown.

The study ran its PCR with 60 Vbeta and 13 Jbeta primers. As handled by the study authors: Unique TCR beta chains totaled some 81 million in a later count, with approximately 10 million of them shared. The assay was immunoSEQ multiplex PCR, and TCRdb's table has in-frame clones only and misses some. V and J calls and clone size are as listed in that table; D and trimming were resolved from the DNA. This sample has approximately 130,000 clones, with about 85% found just once. Specimen: PBMCs. The sequence was obtained from a boy younger than 18 in good health and CMV-seronegative.

The CDR3 sequence: CASTTGVGSLHF. The CDR3 DNA sequence: TGTGCCAGCACCACAGGGGTAGGGAGCCTCCACTTT. The gene calls are TRBV27 and TRBJ1-6; 7 bases are shared with TRBD1. V lost 7 bases, J lost 15 bases, and 9 bases stayed unmatched. The germline V gene encodes CDR1 MNHEY and CDR2 SMNVEV (reference sequence). This CDR3 spans 12 amino acids.